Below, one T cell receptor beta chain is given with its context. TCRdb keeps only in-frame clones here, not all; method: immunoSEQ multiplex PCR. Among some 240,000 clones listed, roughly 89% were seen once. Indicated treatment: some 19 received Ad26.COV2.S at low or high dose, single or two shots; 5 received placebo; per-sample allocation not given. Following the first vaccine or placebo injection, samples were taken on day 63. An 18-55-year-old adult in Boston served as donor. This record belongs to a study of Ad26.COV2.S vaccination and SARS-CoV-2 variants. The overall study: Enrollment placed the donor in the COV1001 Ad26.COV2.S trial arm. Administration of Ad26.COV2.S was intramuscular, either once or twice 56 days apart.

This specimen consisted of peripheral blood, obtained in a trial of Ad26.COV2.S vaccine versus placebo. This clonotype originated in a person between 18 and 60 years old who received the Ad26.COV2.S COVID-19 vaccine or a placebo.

The CDR3 bases are TGTGCCAGCAGCAGACAGGGGGCTTTGTACGAGCAGTACTTC. This codes for CASSRQGALYEQYF. The J gene is TRBJ2-7, the V gene TRBV7-2; 10 bases align to TRBD1. CDR1 is SGHTA and CDR2 is FQGNSA in the germline V gene. CDR3 length equals 14 residues. V lost 5 bases, J lost 4 bases, and 5 bases stayed unmatched. Supplemented by reference TRBV7-2 and TRBJ2-7, the full variable domain reads GAGVSQSPSNKVTEKGKDVELRCDPISGHTALYWYRQSLGQGLEFLIYFQGNSAPDKSGLPSDRFSAERTGGSVSTLTIQRTQQEDSAVYLCASSRQGALYEQYFGPGTRLTVT.